The 17 T cell receptor beta chains given below trace back to one sample, sequenced in a study of T cells after posttransplantation cyclophosphamide. The table came from immunoSEQ multiplex PCR; TCRdb's copy has only in-frame clones and leaves some out. The sample lists 50,000 to 65,000 clones, around 84% occurring once. Sequencing was performed on PBMCs. The receptors stem from a man younger than 45 with a blood cancer, CMV-positive, and with a related stem cell donor.

The chain is built from TRBV5-6 and TRBJ2-2, with D possibly TRBD1 on 5 matching bases. The V and J ends lost 1 base and 6 bases respectively, with 13 bases between them. In germline, CDR1 is SGHDT, CDR2 YYEEEE. The CDR3 loop spans 15 amino acids. The DNA for the CDR3 is TGTGCCAGCAGCTTGACATTGTCAGGGTCCGGGGAGCTGTTTTTT. This translates into CASSLTLSGSGELFF.

This chain uses TRBV1 with TRBJ2-3; the table gives TRBD2 as D, unverified against the DNA. TRBV1 is a pseudogene locus. The CDR3 contains 17 residues. This CDR3 is CTSSQVSGRASPDTQYF. The CDR3 region has the DNA TGCACCAGCAGCCAAGTTAGCGGGAGGGCCAGCCCAGATACGCAGTATTTT.

The rearrangement links TRBV30 to TRBJ2-1; 8 nucleotides agree with TRBD2. Germline CDR1 is GTSNPN and CDR2 is SVGIG (reference sequence). J was trimmed by 5 bases and V by 4 bases; bases with no gene match: 7. The length of the CDR3 is 14 residues. CDR3 in DNA: TGTGCCTGGATCGGGACTAGTAGTAACAATGAGCAGTTCTTC. Amino acids: CAWIGTSSNNEQFF.

The chain links TRBV18 to TRBJ1-1; D not resolved. The germline V and J ends were trimmed by 6 bases and 5 bases, with 10 bases remaining between them. The germline V gene has CDR1 KGHSH and CDR2 LQKENI. The CDR3 is 12 residues long. The CDR3 nucleotides read TGTGCCAGCTCCGGAGTTGGGACTGAAGCTTTCTTT. Protein product: CASSGVGTEAFF.

This chain connects TRBV5-1 to TRBJ2-3; TRBD2 aligns across 12 bases. Germline CDR1 and CDR2: SGHRS and YFSETQ. V gave up 0 bases and J gave up 3 bases; unmatched junction bases: 2. CDR3 length equals 16 residues. The CDR3 reads CASSLETSGSTDTQYF. The CDR3 DNA follows: TGCGCCAGCAGCTTGGAGACTAGCGGGAGTACAGATACGCAGTATTTT. The full variable domain, completed using reference TRBV5-1 and TRBJ2-3, is KAGVTQTPRYLIKTRGQQVTLSCSPISGHRSVSWYQQTPGQGLQFLFEYFSETQRNKGNFPGRFSGRQFSNSRSEMNVSTLELGDSALYLCASSLETSGSTDTQYFGPGTRLTVL.

The V call is TRBV5-4, the J call TRBJ2-7; 7 bases map to TRBD2. The CDR3 is 15 amino acids. Germline values: CDR1 SGHNT, CDR2 YYREEE (reference sequence). J was trimmed by 1 base and V by 0 bases; bases with no gene match: 4. In DNA, the CDR3 is TGTGCCAGCAGCTTGGGCGCGGGAGCGTCCTACGAGCAGTACTTC. Translation: CASSLGAGASYEQYF.

The chain links TRBV6-5 to TRBJ2-7; TRBD2 matches at 12 bases. The CDR3 runs 15 residues. Germline values: CDR1 MNHEY, CDR2 SVGAGI. The V segment lost 2 bases and the J segment 4 bases; nucleotides outside the gene matches: 3. CDR3 nucleotide sequence: TGTGCCAGCAGTTACCTTCTAGCGGGAGGGTACGAGCAGTACTTC. As protein: CASSYLLAGGYEQYF.

The chain carries TRBV1 and TRBJ2-3; the listed D gene, TRBD2, was not tested against the DNA. TRBV1 is noted as a pseudogene. This CDR3 spans 18 amino acids. The CDR3 region has the DNA TGCACCAGCAGCCAAGTAACTAGCGGGAGGAGATACGCAGATACGCAGTATTTT. As protein: CTSSQVTSGRRYADTQYF.

Note on this clone: Other DNA sequences of this sample code for an identical CDR3. The chain uses TRBV29-1 and TRBJ2-5, with 9 bases identical to TRBD1. Trimming cost V 4 bases and J 5 bases; bases outside gene matches: 8. Germline assignment: CDR1 SQVTM and CDR2 ANQGSEA. The CDR3 runs to 14 residues. CDR3 region: CSVVAGTGLETQYF. CDR3 nucleotide sequence: TGCAGCGTTGTGGCCGGGACAGGGTTGGAGACCCAGTACTTC.

The chain employs TRBV2 and TRBJ2-1; 8 bases line up with TRBD2. The CDR3 extends over 11 amino acids. The germline V gene has CDR1 SNHLY and CDR2 FYNNEI. V lost 11 bases, J lost 7 bases, and 4 bases stayed unmatched. The CDR3 DNA is TGTGCCGGGGGACTAGGGAATGAGCAGTTCTTC. Translated, it gives CAGGLGNEQFF.

The rearrangement uses TRBV28 and TRBJ2-7; D unresolved. This CDR3 contains 13 residues. The germline CDR1 and CDR2 sequences are MDHEN and SYDVKM. The V end lost 4 bases, the J end lost 4 bases, and 11 bases lay between the germline ends. The CDR3 coding sequence is TGTGCCAGCAGTTCCCTAGATCGGTACGAGCAGTACTTC. Translating it yields CASSSLDRYEQYF.

This clone occurred once. The chain couples TRBV6-5 to TRBJ2-2; 13 bases are a match to TRBD2. Germline loops: CDR1 MNHEY, CDR2 SVGAGI. CDR3 length: 15 residues. After removal of 4 bases from V and 8 bases from J, the junction contained 4 bases not matched to a gene. The CDR3, as DNA: TGTGCCAGCAGTTCACTAGCGGGAGGGCCTGGGGAGCTGTTTTTT. This sequence encodes CASSSLAGGPGELFF.

This chain's CDR3 is CASSLGQYQETQYF. In DNA, the CDR3 is TGTGCCAGCAGTCTAGGACAGTACCAAGAGACCCAGTACTTC. The V call is TRBV27, the J call TRBJ2-5, with D perhaps matching TRBD1 (6 bases). The germline gives CDR1 MNHEY, CDR2 SMNVEV (reference sequence). This CDR3 region has 14 residues. V was clipped by 5 bases and J by 0 bases, with 10 bases between them.

Of note for this clone: A read error may account for a junction end that differs from germline. The chain is built from TRBV13 and TRBJ2-7; 8 bases line up with TRBD1. This CDR3 region has 14 residues. Per germline, CDR1 PRHDT and CDR2 FYEKMQ (reference sequence). CDR3 region: CASRLGQGYDEQYF. For the CDR3, the DNA is TGTGCCAGCAGATTAGGACAGGGTTACGACGAGCAGTACTTC.

This rearrangement joins TRBV19 to TRBJ2-1; 8 bases fit TRBD2. The ends lost 1 base at V and 0 bases at J; junction bases unmatched: 14. CDR3 length: 20 residues. Germline values: CDR1 LNHDA, CDR2 SQIVND (reference sequence). The CDR3 here is CASSIGMGTLAAYSYNEQFF. Written as DNA, the CDR3 is TGTGCCAGTAGTATAGGAATGGGGACACTAGCGGCTTACTCCTACAATGAGCAGTTCTTC. Full variable domain (rest looked up from reference TRBV19 and TRBJ2-1): DGGITQSPKYLFRKEGQNVTLSCEQNLNHDAMYWYRQDPGQGLRLIYYSQIVNDFQKGDIAEGYSVSREKKESFPLTVTSAQKNPTAFYLCASSIGMGTLAAYSYNEQFFGPGTRLTVL.

This clone has just one count. The chain is built from TRBV7-9 and TRBJ2-7; a weak D match, TRBD1 (5 bases). Trimming removed 5 bases at V and 2 bases at J, with 10 bases between. This CDR3 has 13 residues. Germline assignment: CDR1 SEHNR and CDR2 FQNEAQ (reference sequence). For the CDR3, the DNA is TGTGCCAGCAGCCAAACAGGACCCTACGAGCAGTACTTC. Translation gives CASSQTGPYEQYF.

The V call is TRBV9, the J call TRBJ2-7; TRBD1 matches at 7 bases. The trim removed 0 bases at V and 3 bases at J, leaving 3 bases unmatched. The germline CDR1 and CDR2 sequences are SGDLS and YYNGEE. The CDR3 is 14 amino acids. CDR3 residues: CASSVANRGYEQYF. The CDR3 DNA is TGTGCCAGCAGCGTAGCTAACAGGGGCTACGAGCAGTACTTC.